This T cell receptor (beta chain) was sequenced during a study of beta chain features in type 1 diabetes. Broader study findings: A moderate, significant TCRB CDR3 shortening appeared in type 1 diabetes across four CD4+ subsets. Sampled from patients, naive, central memory and Treg TCRB repertoires appeared more similar than those sampled from healthy donors.

The length of the CDR3 is 15 residues. Per germline, CDR1 MDHEN and CDR2 SYDVKM. Trimming at V came to 8 bases and at J to 0 bases, leaving 5 bases not matched to a gene. As for this clone: Its cognate antigen is unknown.

Purity of each sorted population was above 98%. The study reverse transcribed the entire isolated RNA, so it sequenced expressed TCRB transcripts. The data were produced by immunoSEQ multiplex PCR, yet TCRdb's version contains in-frame clones alone and is incomplete. The sample contains 600,000 to 700,000 clones, 9.5% to 15% of which appear only once. This receptor was identified in a man between 25 and 39 years old with type 1 diabetes. The chain carries TRBV28 and TRBJ1-5, with TRBD1 matching over 9 bases. The source material was naive CD4+ T cells from blood. CDR3 region: CASGSQGASNQPQHF. The CDR3, as DNA: TGTGCCAGCGGTTCACAGGGGGCTAGCAATCAGCCCCAGCATTTT.